A single sample is the source of the 28 T cell receptor beta chains below, sequenced in a study of blood T cell repertoires in COVID-19. Produced via immunoSEQ multiplex PCR; TCRdb's table is partial and in-frame only. The sample lists hundreds of thousands of clones, around 90% seen once, with about 1.8% in the top ten. Sample: PBMCs or T cells enriched from blood (not recorded which). These receptors all come from a woman in her late teens or twenties with acute COVID-19.

CDR3 in DNA: TGTGCCAGCAGCGTAGCGGTAGCGGGAGGGCCGAACACCGGGGAGCTGTTTTTT. Translation: CASSVAVAGGPNTGELFF. V is TRBV9 and J is TRBJ2-2; 11 bases are shared with TRBD2. The V and J ends lost 0 bases and 0 bases, in that order; junction bases with no gene match: 4. Germline CDR1 and CDR2: SGDLS and YYNGEE. The length of the CDR3 is 18 residues.

This clone was seen just once. The chain employs TRBV29-1 and TRBJ2-1; 9 nucleotides line up with TRBD2. This CDR3 is built from 16 residues. Germline V gene sequence: CDR1 SQVTM, CDR2 ANQGSEA. Unmatched junction bases numbered 8, after V lost 2 bases and J lost 3 bases. The CDR3 loop reads CSVESLAGAGYNEQFF. Here the CDR3 DNA reads TGCAGCGTTGAATCATTAGCGGGAGCGGGCTACAATGAGCAGTTCTTC.

This chain joins TRBV3-1 (or the pseudogene TRBV3-2) and TRBJ1-2; D remains ambiguous. Between the trimmed V and J ends, which lost 7 bases and 4 bases, there was a span of 19 bases. Germline assignment: CDR1 LGHDT and CDR2 YNNKEL (reference sequence). The CDR3 covers 15 residues. The CDR3 sequence: CASTGSSSVSYGYTF. In DNA, the CDR3 is TGTGCCAGCACTGGTTCCTCTTCGGTGAGCTATGGCTACACCTTC.

This sequence joins TRBV7-2 and TRBJ1-4; TRBD1 is a possible D gene (6 bases). Germline V lookup: CDR1 SGHTA, CDR2 FQGNSA. The CDR3 consists of 14 residues. V shed 5 bases and J shed 4 bases, with 11 bases lying between them. The CDR3, as DNA: TGTGCCAGCAGCCCAACAGGGATTAATGAAAAACTGTTTTTT. Amino acids: CASSPTGINEKLFF.

The chain has TRBV2 and TRBJ1-1; D is uncertain. The germline CDR1 and CDR2 sequences are SNHLY and FYNNEI. The V and J ends lost 7 bases and 0 bases respectively, with 15 bases between them. CDR3 length equals 15 residues. The chain's CDR3 is CASTTAASMNTEAFF. In nucleotides, the CDR3 is TGTGCCAGCACAACCGCGGCCTCAATGAACACTGAAGCTTTCTTT.

V gene TRBV20-1 combines with J gene TRBJ2-1; D gene ambiguous. Germline V gene sequence: CDR1 DFQATT, CDR2 SNEGSKA (reference sequence). V was cut by 6 bases and J by 5 bases, with 8 bases left in between. The CDR3 is 11 amino acids. The CDR3 sequence: CSALGHNEQFF. The CDR3 nucleotides are TGCAGTGCCCTTGGGCACAATGAGCAGTTCTTC.

This chain connects TRBV3-1 (or the pseudogene TRBV3-2) to TRBJ2-5; TRBD2 aligns across 7 bases. The ends lost 0 bases at V and 1 base at J; junction bases unmatched: 17. The CDR3 extends over 20 amino acids. The germline V gene encodes CDR1 LGHDT and CDR2 YNNKEL (reference sequence). In DNA, the CDR3 is TGTGCCAGCAGCCAAGATTCGTGGGAGGGCTGGTGGGAATTCCAAGAGACCCAGTACTTC. This sequence encodes CASSQDSWEGWWEFQETQYF.

The chain combines TRBV7-8 with TRBJ2-1; D is perhaps TRBD2 (5 bases). Germline V gives CDR1 SGHVS, CDR2 FQNEAQ. Trimming took 6 bases from V and 8 from J, leaving 17 bases between them. The CDR3 contains 14 residues. This CDR3 reads CASRFEGSLDEQFF. In DNA form, the CDR3 reads TGTGCCAGCAGATTTGAAGGGAGCCTCGATGAGCAGTTCTTC.

The chain recombines TRBV19 with TRBJ2-2, with 10 bases fitting TRBD2. Germline trimming cut 3 bases from V and 1 base from J; bases unmatched to any gene: 8. Germline V CDR1 and CDR2: LNHDA, SQIVND (reference sequence). This CDR3 contains 18 residues. In DNA form, the CDR3 reads TGTGCCAGTAGTATCCTTATCTCTAGCGGGGGGAACACCGGGGAGCTGTTTTTT. It encodes CASSILISSGGNTGELFF.

The chain carries TRBV18 and TRBJ1-4, with D maybe TRBD1 (6 bases). Trimming took 2 bases from V and 6 from J, leaving 13 bases between them. The CDR3 is 15 amino acids. Germline CDR1 and CDR2: KGHSH and LQKENI. Here the CDR3 DNA reads TGTGCCAGCTCACCATCCACAGGGATGTATGAAAAACTGTTTTTT. Amino acids: CASSPSTGMYEKLFF.

V gene TRBV10-2 combines with J gene TRBJ2-2, with a tentative D call TRBD2 (6 bases). Trimming took 0 bases from V and 3 from J, leaving 11 bases between them. This CDR3 contains 16 residues. In germline, CDR1 is WSHSY, CDR2 SAAADI. This chain's CDR3 is CASSESSGLYTGELFF. Written as DNA, the CDR3 is TGCGCCAGCAGTGAGTCCAGCGGGCTCTACACCGGGGAGCTGTTTTTT.

The V and J genes are TRBV3-1 (or the pseudogene TRBV3-2) and TRBJ2-1; D is ambiguous. Trimming removed 2 bases at V and 9 bases at J, with 11 bases between. Germline loops: CDR1 LGHDT, CDR2 YNNKEL (reference sequence). CDR3 length: 13 amino acids. The CDR3: CASSQKPTGEQFF. The CDR3 bases are TGTGCCAGCAGCCAAAAGCCCACCGGTGAGCAGTTCTTC.

This sequence joins TRBV11-2 and TRBJ2-1, with 14 bases fitting TRBD2. V was pared by 5 bases and J by 6 bases, with 0 bases of the junction left unmatched. Germline V CDR1 and CDR2: SGHAT, FQNNGV. The CDR3 length is 14 residues. The DNA for the CDR3 is TGTGCCAGCAGCGGGACTAGCGGGAGCAATGAGCAGTTCTTC. Translated: CASSGTSGSNEQFF.

The gene calls are TRBV27 and TRBJ2-1; 9 bases map to TRBD2. The germline V gene has CDR1 MNHEY and CDR2 SMNVEV (reference sequence). The CDR3 covers 15 residues. The J segment lost 9 bases and the V segment lost 1 base, leaving 7 bases of the junction unmatched. The CDR3 spells CASSLYSGRYGEQFF. Written as DNA, the CDR3 is TGTGCCAGCAGTTTATATAGCGGGAGATACGGTGAGCAGTTCTTC.

This chain connects TRBV21-1 to TRBJ2-7; the table calls TRBD1, which could not be checked here. TRBV21-1 has pseudogene status. The CDR3 is made up of 15 amino acids. CDR3 loop: CASSKVRIGVGEQYF. As DNA, the CDR3 is TGTGCCAGCAGCAAAGTTAGAATAGGGGTAGGAGAGCAGTACTTC.

CDR3 sequence reads: CASTPGSLAGPNEQFF. The CDR3 DNA follows: TGTGCCAGCACCCCAGGGTCTCTAGCGGGACCAAATGAGCAGTTCTTC. The chain recombines TRBV4-2 with TRBJ2-1, with 9 bases lining up with TRBD2. The CDR3 loop spans 16 amino acids. The germline gives CDR1 LGHNA, CDR2 YNFKEQ. Unmatched junction bases numbered 14, after V lost 7 bases and J lost 7 bases.

The chain is built from TRBV27 and TRBJ2-2; TRBD1 matches 11 bases. V lost 4 bases, J lost 5 bases, and 3 bases stayed unmatched. The germline V gene has CDR1 MNHEY and CDR2 SMNVEV (reference sequence). This CDR3 has 15 residues. The CDR3 sequence: CASSWDRGGTGELFF. The CDR3 DNA reads as TGTGCCAGCAGTTGGGACAGGGGGGGGACCGGGGAGCTGTTTTTT.

J is TRBJ1-3 and V is TRBV2; D perhaps matches TRBD1 (5 bases). The CDR3 is 15 amino acids. The V gene lost 4 bases and the J gene lost 0 bases, with 10 bases spanning the gap. Germline V CDR1 and CDR2: SNHLY, FYNNEI. The DNA for the CDR3 is TGTGCCAGCAGTGCCCCGGACATCTCTGGAAACACCATATATTTT. This translates into CASSAPDISGNTIYF.

The rearrangement uses TRBV4-1 and TRBJ1-5; possible D gene TRBD1, 5 bases. Deletions cut 5 bases from V and 3 bases from J, with 14 bases between. The CDR3 has 15 residues. The germline V gene has CDR1 MGHRA and CDR2 YSYEKL. The CDR3 is CASSARGGVNQPQHF. The CDR3 coding sequence is TGCGCCAGCAGCGCACGCGGGGGAGTCAATCAGCCCCAGCATTTT.

V gene TRBV25-1 combines with J gene TRBJ1-1, with D unclear. The CDR3 totals 12 residues. Germline CDR1 MGHDK, CDR2 SYGVNS. V was cut by 6 bases and J by 2 bases, with 7 bases left in between. In DNA, the CDR3 is TGTGCCAGCAGGGGCTTTAACACTGAAGCTTTCTTT. This translates into CASRGFNTEAFF.

The rearrangement uses TRBV5-8 and TRBJ2-1, with 12 bases aligning to TRBD2. CDR1 SGHTS and CDR2 YDEGEE come from the germline V gene. This CDR3 comprises 16 residues. With 0 bases clipped from V and 12 bases from J, the junction kept 10 bases outside the gene matches. CDR3 amino acids: CASSLAVLAGGRLQFF. Here the CDR3 DNA reads TGTGCCAGCAGCTTGGCCGTACTAGCGGGAGGCAGGTTGCAGTTCTTC.

This clone was observed a single time. This chain joins TRBV19 and TRBJ2-4; maybe TRBD2 (5 bases). Trimming shortened V by 6 bases and J by 0 bases, and 15 bases separated the two germline ends. CDR1 and CDR2 (germline): LNHDA, SQIVND (reference sequence). This CDR3 spans 16 amino acids. In DNA, the CDR3 is TGTGCCAGTAGCGACCCCCGGGGATTAGCCAAAAACATTCAGTACTTC. This translates into CASSDPRGLAKNIQYF.

Of note for this clone: The sample carries other DNA sequences with the same CDR3. This sequence joins TRBV27 and TRBJ1-5; TRBD1 matches 7 bases. The CDR3 consists of 14 residues. Germline loops: CDR1 MNHEY, CDR2 SMNVEV (reference sequence). The junction had 3 bases not matched to a gene; V was cut back by 5 bases and J by 2 bases. CDR3 protein: CASSTGTGNQPQHF. The CDR3 DNA sequence: TGTGCCAGCAGTACCGGGACAGGCAATCAGCCCCAGCATTTT.

The chain uses TRBV5-1 and TRBJ1-4; 8 bases align to TRBD1. The V segment lost 7 bases and the J segment 3 bases; nucleotides outside the gene matches: 5. The CDR3 covers 14 residues. Germline V gene data show CDR1 as SGHRS and CDR2 as YFSETQ. In DNA, the CDR3 is TGCGCCAGCCAGCGGGACAGGCCTAATGAAAAACTGTTTTTT. Residues: CASQRDRPNEKLFF.

The rearrangement joins TRBV15 to TRBJ2-5, with 9 bases that match TRBD2. Losses at the gene ends were 5 bases for V and 5 bases for J; bases not matched to a gene: 6. CDR3 length: 14 residues. CDR1 is LNHNV, CDR2 YYDKDF, per germline (reference sequence). This CDR3 is CATSESSGTETQYF. The CDR3 nucleotides read TGTGCCACCAGCGAGTCTAGCGGGACGGAGACCCAGTACTTC.

V usage is TRBV5-1 and J usage is TRBJ2-7; 7 bases are shared with TRBD2. This CDR3 region has 15 residues. After removal of 4 bases from V and 3 bases from J, the junction contained 10 bases not matched to a gene. Germline CDR1 SGHRS, CDR2 YFSETQ. The CDR3 sequence is CASSVRASGSYEQYF. The DNA of the CDR3 is TGCGCCAGCAGCGTCCGGGCTAGCGGTAGCTACGAGCAGTACTTC.

The DNA for the CDR3 is TGTGCCAGCAGTTACTCCATTACAGGGATGAACACTGAAGCTTTCTTT. Translated: CASSYSITGMNTEAFF. The J gene is TRBJ1-1, the V gene TRBV6-5, with TRBD1 as a possible D gene (6 bases). Trimming pared 0 bases from V and 0 bases from J, leaving 11 bases between. This CDR3 spans 16 amino acids. The V gene's germline CDR1 is MNHEY and CDR2 SVGAGI.

This chain joins TRBV24-1 and TRBJ1-5; 8 positions match TRBD1. Germline V gene sequence: CDR1 KGHDR, CDR2 SFDVKD. V lost 5 bases and J lost 3; bases outside the gene matches: 5. The CDR3 totals 15 residues. The CDR3 nucleotides are TGTGCCACCAGTGGGGCAGGGGGCGACAATCAGCCCCAGCATTTT. It yields the protein CATSGAGGDNQPQHF.